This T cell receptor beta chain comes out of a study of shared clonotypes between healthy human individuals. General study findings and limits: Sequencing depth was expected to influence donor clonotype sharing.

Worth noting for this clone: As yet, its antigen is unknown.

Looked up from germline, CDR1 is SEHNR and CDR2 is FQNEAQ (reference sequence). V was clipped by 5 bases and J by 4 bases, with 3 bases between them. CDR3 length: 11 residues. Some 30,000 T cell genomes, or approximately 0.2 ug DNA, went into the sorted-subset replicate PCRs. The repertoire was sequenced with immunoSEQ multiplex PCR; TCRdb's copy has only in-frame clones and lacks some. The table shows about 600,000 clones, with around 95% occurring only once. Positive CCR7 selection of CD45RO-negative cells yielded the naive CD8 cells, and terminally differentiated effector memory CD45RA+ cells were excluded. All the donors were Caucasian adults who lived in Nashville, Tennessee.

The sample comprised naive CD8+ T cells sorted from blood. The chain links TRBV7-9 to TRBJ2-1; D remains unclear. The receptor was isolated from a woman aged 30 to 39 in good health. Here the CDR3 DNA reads TGTGCCAGCAGCGCATACAATGAGCAGTTCTTC. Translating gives CASSAYNEQFF.